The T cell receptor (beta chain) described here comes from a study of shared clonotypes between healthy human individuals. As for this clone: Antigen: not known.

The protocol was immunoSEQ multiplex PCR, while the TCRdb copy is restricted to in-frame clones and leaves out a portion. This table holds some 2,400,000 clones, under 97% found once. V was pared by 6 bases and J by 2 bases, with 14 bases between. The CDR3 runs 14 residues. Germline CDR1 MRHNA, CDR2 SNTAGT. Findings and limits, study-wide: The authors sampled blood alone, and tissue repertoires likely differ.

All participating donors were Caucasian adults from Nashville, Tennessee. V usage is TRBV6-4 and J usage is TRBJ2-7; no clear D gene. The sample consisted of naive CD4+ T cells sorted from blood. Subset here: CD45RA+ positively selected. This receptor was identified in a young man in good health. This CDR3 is CASRADSQTYEQYF. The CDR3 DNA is TGTGCCAGCAGGGCCGACTCGCAGACCTACGAGCAGTACTTC.